One sample yielded the 3 T cell receptor beta chains listed below, sequenced in a study of blood T cell repertoires in COVID-19. Clones were sequenced by immunoSEQ multiplex PCR, and TCRdb holds only the in-frame ones, with some missing. In the table there are 120,000 to 150,000 clones, about 90% of which are singletons. Sequencing was carried out using peripheral blood. All receptors derive from a man aged 45 to 65 who had recovered from COVID-19.

This chain uses TRBV6-5 with TRBJ1-1; 11 positions agree with TRBD1. The CDR3 extends over 15 amino acids. Germline values: CDR1 MNHEY, CDR2 SVGAGI. V lost 5 bases to trimming and J lost 2 bases; unmatched junction nucleotides: 4. The CDR3 sequence is CASSIRTGGNTEAFF. The CDR3 DNA follows: TGTGCCAGCAGTATACGGACAGGGGGCAACACTGAAGCTTTCTTT.

The count of this clone is one. The chain recombines TRBV5-1 with TRBJ2-2, with 8 bases identical to TRBD1. Germline lookup yields CDR1 SGHRS and CDR2 YFSETQ. The ends lost 4 bases at V and 0 bases at J; junction bases unmatched: 5. The CDR3 loop spans 16 amino acids. CDR3 protein: CASSIWTGTNTGELFF. In DNA, the CDR3 is TGCGCCAGCAGCATCTGGACAGGGACGAACACCGGGGAGCTGTTTTTT.

The chain is built from TRBV19 and TRBJ1-1; maybe TRBD1 (6 bases). CDR1 LNHDA and CDR2 SQIVND come from the germline V gene (reference sequence). The CDR3 sequence is 14 residues long. Trimming took 1 base from V and 7 from J, leaving 13 bases between them. This CDR3 is CASSIATGPFEAFF. The CDR3 nucleotides are TGTGCCAGTAGTATAGCGACAGGCCCTTTTGAAGCTTTCTTT.